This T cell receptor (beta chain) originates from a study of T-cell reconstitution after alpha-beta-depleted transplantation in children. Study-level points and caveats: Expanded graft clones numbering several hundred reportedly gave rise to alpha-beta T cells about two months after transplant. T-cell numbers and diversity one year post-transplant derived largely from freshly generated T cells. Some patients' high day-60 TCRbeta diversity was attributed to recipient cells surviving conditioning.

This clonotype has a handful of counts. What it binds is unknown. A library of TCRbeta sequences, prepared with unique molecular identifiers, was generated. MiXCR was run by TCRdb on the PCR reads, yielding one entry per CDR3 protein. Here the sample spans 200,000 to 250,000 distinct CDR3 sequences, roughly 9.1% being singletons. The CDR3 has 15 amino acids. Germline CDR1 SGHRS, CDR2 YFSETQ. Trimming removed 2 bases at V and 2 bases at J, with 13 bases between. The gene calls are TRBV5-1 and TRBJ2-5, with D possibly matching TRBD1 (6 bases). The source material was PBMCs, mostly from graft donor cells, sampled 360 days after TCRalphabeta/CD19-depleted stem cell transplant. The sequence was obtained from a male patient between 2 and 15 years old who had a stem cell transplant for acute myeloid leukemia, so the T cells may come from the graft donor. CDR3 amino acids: CASSFRTDIQETQYF. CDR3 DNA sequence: TGCGCCAGCAGCTTCCGGACAGATATACAAGAGACCCAGTACTTC.